Presented here are 14 T cell receptor beta chains from one specimen sequenced in a study of shared T cell receptors in the human thymus. TCRdb keeps only in-frame clones here, not all; method: immunoSEQ multiplex PCR. Here the sample spans hundreds of thousands of clones, 88% being singletons. The sample was also reused in another study, on human thymus T cells.

The sample comprised thymocytes. The origin of the receptors is a boy less than two years old with a congenital heart defect.

The genes are TRBV10-3 and TRBJ2-7, with D uncertain. This CDR3 contains 15 residues. Between the trimmed V and J ends, which lost 2 bases and 3 bases, there was a span of 14 bases. CDR1 is ENHRY, CDR2 SYGVKD, per germline. The CDR3 nucleotides are TGTGCCATCAGTGAGAAAACGCCGGAGAACTACGAGCAGTACTTC. Protein: CAISEKTPENYEQYF.

Written as DNA, the CDR3 is TGTGCCAGCTCACCATCCCGCACTAGCGGATTCACAGATACGCAGTATTTT. The encoded protein is CASSPSRTSGFTDTQYF. This rearrangement joins TRBV18 to TRBJ2-3; 8 bases are shared with TRBD2. The J segment lost 2 bases and the V segment lost 2 bases, leaving 9 bases of the junction unmatched. Germline CDR1 is KGHSH and CDR2 is LQKENI. The CDR3 sequence is 17 residues long.

J is TRBJ1-1 and V is TRBV11-3, with 7 positions matching TRBD1. Germline values: CDR1 SGHNT, CDR2 YENEEA. This CDR3 has 14 amino acids. V dropped 1 base and J dropped 5; count of bases not matched to a gene: 4. DNA of the CDR3: TGTGCCAGCAGCTTAGTCAGGGGGAGAACTGAAGCTTTCTTT. As protein: CASSLVRGRTEAFF.

V gene TRBV27 combines with J gene TRBJ2-4, with 7 nucleotides matching TRBD2. The junction had 19 bases not matched to a gene; V was cut back by 6 bases and J by 8 bases. The CDR3 consists of 17 residues. Germline lookup yields CDR1 MNHEY and CDR2 SMNVEV (reference sequence). The CDR3 is CASSSTPLRGDGDIQYF. CDR3 DNA sequence: TGTGCCAGCAGCTCTACTCCCCTACGGGGGGATGGAGACATTCAGTACTTC.

This clone has a single count. V is TRBV2 and J is TRBJ2-7; the match to TRBD1 covers 10 bases. V was pared by 3 bases and J by 0 bases, with 11 bases of the junction left unmatched. Germline-derived CDR1 and CDR2 are SNHLY and FYNNEI. CDR3 size: 18 residues. CDR3 residues: CASSETGGDGSRSYEQYF. The CDR3 nucleotides read TGTGCCAGCAGTGAGACAGGGGGCGACGGGAGCCGCTCCTACGAGCAGTACTTC.

The J gene is TRBJ2-7, the V gene TRBV5-6, with D tentatively TRBD1 (6 bases). The CDR3 extends over 15 amino acids. The V gene lost 3 bases and the J gene lost 5 bases, with 18 bases spanning the gap. Germline values: CDR1 SGHDT, CDR2 YYEEEE. The DNA for the CDR3 is TGTGCCAGCAGCTGTCGGACAGTGCCAGACCACGAGCAGTACTTC. Its translation: CASSCRTVPDHEQYF. Drawing the rest from reference TRBV5-6 and TRBJ2-7, the complete variable domain is DAGVTQSPTHLIKTRGQQVTLRCSPKSGHDTVSWYQQALGQGPQFIFQYYEEEERQRGNFPDRFSGHQFPNYSSELNVNALLLGDSALYLCASSCRTVPDHEQYFGPGTRLTVT.

Comments on this clone: One end of the junction is discordant with germline, which a read error may explain. This chain links TRBV7-9 with TRBJ2-1, with 14 bases identical to TRBD2. The CDR3 covers 16 residues. The germline V gene has CDR1 SEHNR and CDR2 FQNEAQ (reference sequence). CDR3 bases: TGTGCCAGCAGCTACAAGCGGGGACTAGCGGGAGTTGTATTGGTCTTC. It yields the protein CASSYKRGLAGVVLVF.

The CDR3 loop is CASSLGPRAGGEDNEQFF. CDR3 bases: TGTGCCAGCAGCTTGGGGCCGCGGGCGGGAGGCGAGGACAATGAGCAGTTCTTC. The chain is built from TRBV7-9 and TRBJ2-1; TRBD2 agrees at 8 bases. The CDR3 spans 18 residues. The germline gives CDR1 SEHNR, CDR2 FQNEAQ (reference sequence). Unmatched junction bases numbered 15, after V lost 3 bases and J lost 5 bases.

On this clone itself: The same CDR3 arises from other DNA sequences in this sample as well. V gene TRBV7-2 combines with J gene TRBJ2-7; D not certain. Per germline, CDR1 SGHTA and CDR2 FQGNSA. This CDR3 is 11 amino acids long. The V end was cut by 5 bases, the J end by 3 bases, with 5 bases between. The CDR3 here is CASSPGYEQYF. CDR3 DNA: TGTGCCAGCAGCCCCGGCTACGAGCAGTACTTC.

The chain links TRBV6-1 to TRBJ1-2; 10 nucleotides agree with TRBD1. CDR3 length: 16 amino acids. CDR1 and CDR2 (germline): MNHNS, SASEGT. V lost 2 bases, J lost 2 bases, and 5 bases stayed unmatched. DNA for the CDR3: TGTGCCAGCAGTGAATATGGGACAGGGGTAAACTATGGCTACACCTTC. This gives the protein CASSEYGTGVNYGYTF.

The rearrangement links TRBV4-2 to TRBJ2-1; D may be TRBD2 (6 bases). CDR1 LGHNA and CDR2 YNFKEQ come from the germline V gene. The length of the CDR3 is 17 residues. Trimming took 0 bases from V and 4 from J, leaving 16 bases between them. The CDR3 DNA follows: TGTGCCAGCAGCCAAGATTCCCGGGACTTCTCATACAATGAGCAGTTCTTC. It encodes CASSQDSRDFSYNEQFF.

In its sample, this clone was seen a few times. V and J are TRBV4-1 and TRBJ2-3, with a weak D call TRBD2 (6 bases). This CDR3 has 15 amino acids. Per germline, CDR1 MGHRA and CDR2 YSYEKL. Trimming shortened V by 1 base and J by 2 bases, and 10 bases separated the two germline ends. CDR3 coding DNA: TGCGCCAGCAGCCAAGCGGCTAGCGACACAGATACGCAGTATTTT. It encodes CASSQAASDTDTQYF.

V and J are TRBV7-2 and TRBJ2-5; TRBD1 agrees at 8 bases. The V and J ends lost 2 bases and 2 bases, in that order; junction bases with no gene match: 10. In germline, CDR1 is SGHTA, CDR2 FQGNSA. The CDR3 has 17 residues. The CDR3 loop reads CASSLPGRTGLQETQYF. For the CDR3, the DNA is TGTGCCAGCAGCTTACCTGGTAGGACAGGGCTTCAAGAGACCCAGTACTTC. Full variable domain (missing parts from reference TRBV7-2 and TRBJ2-5): GAGVSQSPSNKVTEKGKDVELRCDPISGHTALYWYRQSLGQGLEFLIYFQGNSAPDKSGLPSDRFSAERTGGSVSTLTIQRTQQEDSAVYLCASSLPGRTGLQETQYFGPGTRLLVL.

The V gene is TRBV5-4, the J gene TRBJ2-7; TRBD2 is a possible D gene (5 bases). The CDR3 is made up of 16 amino acids. The V end lost 4 bases, the J end lost 2 bases, and 19 bases lay between the germline ends. Germline CDR1 is SGHNT and CDR2 is YYREEE (reference sequence). The CDR3 DNA reads as TGTGCCAGCAGCACTGGCACCGGGGAAAAGGCCTACGAGCAGTACTTC. Protein product: CASSTGTGEKAYEQYF.